This passage covers 2 T cell receptor beta chains from one sample sequenced in a study of T cells after yellow fever vaccination. Using its own MiXCR run on the 5' RACE reads, TCRdb lists one record per CDR3 protein. The sample has about 220,000 distinct CDR3 sequences; 3.2% are singletons. The source was CD4+ T cells sorted from PBMCs, collected 10 days after the yellow fever booster vaccination. These receptors originate from a man between 18 and 29 years old who received the YFV17D yellow fever vaccine.

In its sample, this clonotype was seen many times. The J gene is TRBJ1-1, the V gene TRBV28, with D perhaps TRBD1 (5 bases). Germline lookup yields CDR1 MDHEN and CDR2 SYDVKM. V lost 7 bases to trimming and J lost 3 bases, with 9 bases between them. This CDR3 comprises 12 residues. This chain's CDR3 is CASIDSYTEAFF. The DNA of the CDR3 is TGTGCCAGCATCGACAGTTACACTGAAGCTTTCTTT.

This clonotype was recorded many times. V gene TRBV28 combines with J gene TRBJ2-5; D unresolved. V lost 4 bases, J lost 11 bases, and 14 bases lay in between. The CDR3 contains 12 residues. Germline V gene sequence: CDR1 MDHEN, CDR2 SYDVKM. The CDR3 loop reads CASSSAGEIQYF. The DNA of the CDR3 is TGTGCCAGCAGTTCCGCCGGAGAAATACAGTACTTC.